This T cell receptor (beta chain) was recorded in a study of PD-L1 blockade in urothelial cancer. Sequencing was performed with immunoSEQ multiplex PCR; in TCRdb, only in-frame clones are kept and a portion is missing. Among some 84,000 clones listed, about nine tenths were seen once. This clone was observed once. The sample consisted of PBMCs, taken around atezolizumab (anti-PD-L1) treatment. This clonotype was obtained from a woman between 65 and 79 years old with urothelial cancer.

The DNA of the CDR3 is TGTGCCAGCAGCTCCCAGGGGGATAAGCAGTACTTC. Protein product: CASSSQGDKQYF. The chain combines TRBV7-3 with TRBJ2-7; 7 bases agree with TRBD1. The CDR3 is 12 residues long. Germline lookup yields CDR1 SGHTA and CDR2 FQGTGA. Trimming cost V 4 bases and J 8 bases; bases outside gene matches: 5.